The 28 T cell receptor beta chains presented below share a single source sample, sequenced in a study of identical twins. TCRdb analysed the 5' RACE reads with MiXCR anew, one entry per CDR3 protein. The sample consists of some 690,000 distinct CDR3 sequences, 21% of them appearing once. This sample was shared with a second study, whose subject was T cells expressing NK-cell markers.

The sample taken for sequencing was PBMCs. The receptor source for this set is a woman between 18 and 29 years old in good health.

This clonotype appeared a few times. V is TRBV25-1 and J is TRBJ1-2; 11 positions match TRBD1. From germline, CDR1 is MGHDK and CDR2 SYGVNS. The CDR3 sequence is 15 residues long. The trim removed 4 bases at V and 7 bases at J, leaving 8 bases unmatched. The CDR3 here is CASSGRDRGAFGYTF. CDR3 in DNA: TGTGCCAGCAGTGGACGGGACAGGGGGGCATTTGGCTACACCTTC.

The CDR3 bases are TGTGCCAGCAGTTCGTTGAGAGGGGCCAACGTCCTGACTTTC. Translated: CASSSLRGANVLTF. V is TRBV5-6 and J is TRBJ2-6; D is ambiguous. V lost 5 bases, J lost 4 bases, and 10 bases lay in between. The CDR3 spans 14 residues. CDR1 SGHDT and CDR2 YYEEEE come from the germline V gene.

The chain links TRBV20-1 to TRBJ2-6; D is ambiguous. Germline V gene lookup returns CDR1 DFQATT and CDR2 SNEGSKA (reference sequence). The CDR3 consists of 14 residues. Between the trimmed V and J ends, which lost 3 bases and 1 base, there was a span of 7 bases. The CDR3 protein is CSASRHSGANVLTF. The CDR3, as DNA: TGCAGTGCTAGTCGGCATTCTGGGGCCAACGTCCTGACTTTC.

The rearrangement links TRBV12-3 or TRBV12-4 to TRBJ1-1; D might be TRBD1 (5 bases). The V gene lost 10 bases and the J gene lost 0 bases, with 12 bases spanning the gap. This CDR3 is 13 amino acids long. CDR3 protein: CATGYRLNTEAFF. The CDR3 DNA sequence: TGTGCCACCGGCTACAGGCTGAACACTGAAGCTTTCTTT.

V and J are TRBV21-1 and TRBJ2-1; the D call TRBD1 from the table was never checked on the DNA. TRBV21-1 is an annotated pseudogene. The CDR3 length is 16 residues. CDR3 protein: CASSNSLDRASNEQFF. The CDR3 DNA follows: TGTGCCAGCAGCAACTCCCTGGACAGGGCCAGCAATGAGCAGTTCTTC.

A few counts support this clonotype. This rearrangement joins TRBV11-1 to TRBJ2-1, with 11 nucleotides matching TRBD2. The CDR3 is 18 amino acids. J was trimmed by 7 bases and V by 4 bases; bases with no gene match: 15. Germline loops: CDR1 SGHAT, CDR2 FQDESV (reference sequence). The CDR3 sequence is CASSWSNSGRALVNEQFF. CDR3 in DNA: TGTGCCAGCAGCTGGAGTAATAGCGGGAGGGCCTTGGTGAATGAGCAGTTCTTC.

The rearrangement uses TRBV29-1 and TRBJ2-5; 13 nucleotides line up with TRBD2. The germline gives CDR1 SQVTM, CDR2 ANQGSEA. Trimming took 7 bases from V and 5 from J; bases not matched to a gene: 4. The CDR3 has 13 amino acids. The CDR3 coding sequence is TGCAGCGGCCAACTAGCGGGAGGGGAGACCCAGTACTTC. Its translation is CSGQLAGGETQYF.

The genes are TRBV27 and TRBJ2-2; D possibly corresponds to TRBD1 (5 bases). The CDR3 runs to 16 residues. V lost 8 bases to trimming and J lost 7 bases, with 23 bases between them. Germline loops: CDR1 MNHEY, CDR2 SMNVEV (reference sequence). The DNA for the CDR3 is TGTGCCAGCGTACCGAAAGGGCAGGGCTGGGACGGGGAGCTGTTTTTT. Protein product: CASVPKGQGWDGELFF.

This sequence joins TRBV20-1 and TRBJ2-7; D may be TRBD2 (5 bases). CDR1 and CDR2 from the germline V gene are DFQATT and SNEGSKA (reference sequence). V lost 6 bases and J 3 bases, leaving 15 bases between the germline ends. The CDR3 extends over 13 amino acids. The CDR3, as DNA: TGCAGTGCCCCCTCGGCTAGCTACTACGAGCAGTACTTC. Protein sequence: CSAPSASYYEQYF.

The J gene is TRBJ1-1, the V gene TRBV7-2; the D is unclear. Deletions cut 0 bases from V and 7 bases from J, with 9 bases between. Germline V gene sequence: CDR1 SGHTA, CDR2 FQGNSA. The CDR3 runs to 13 residues. CDR3 DNA sequence: TGTGCCAGCAGCTTAGCAGGGTGGGGTGAAGCTTTCTTT. Protein sequence: CASSLAGWGEAFF.

The gene calls are TRBV15 and TRBJ1-4, with 7 nucleotides matching TRBD1. CDR3 length: 16 residues. CDR1 LNHNV and CDR2 YYDKDF come from the germline V gene (reference sequence). V shed 1 base, J shed 0 bases, and the junction held 2 bases outside the gene matches. The CDR3 bases are TGTGCCACCAGCAGAGTAAGGGGGCCAACTAATGAAAAACTGTTTTTT. The encoded protein is CATSRVRGPTNEKLFF.

In its sample, this clonotype was seen many times. The CDR3, as DNA: TGTGCCAGCAAGGGCGCTAACTATGGCTACACCTTC. The encoded protein is CASKGANYGYTF. The genes are TRBV21-1 and TRBJ1-2. TRBV21-1 is classified as a pseudogene. This CDR3 comprises 12 residues.

The genes are TRBV4-2 and TRBJ2-7; 8 bases match TRBD1. The CDR3 sequence is 18 residues long. V gave up 4 bases and J gave up 5 bases; unmatched junction bases: 19. Per the germline V gene, CDR1 is LGHNA and CDR2 is YNFKEQ. CDR3 residues: CASSLQGLRTGRPHEQYF. The CDR3 DNA sequence: TGTGCCAGCAGCCTACAAGGTCTCCGGACAGGGCGCCCCCACGAGCAGTACTTC.

The CDR3 sequence is CSAKQSGLAGGEQFF. The CDR3 DNA reads as TGCAGTGCTAAGCAGTCGGGACTAGCGGGAGGCGAGCAGTTCTTC. V gene TRBV20-1 combines with J gene TRBJ2-1; 15 bases fit TRBD2. Germline V gene sequence: CDR1 DFQATT, CDR2 SNEGSKA (reference sequence). The CDR3 runs 15 residues. The J segment lost 10 bases and the V segment lost 4 bases, leaving 8 bases of the junction unmatched.

In this sample, this clonotype turned up a few times. V gene TRBV12-3 or TRBV12-4 combines with J gene TRBJ2-3; D gene ambiguous. V gave up 1 base and J gave up 4 bases, with 6 bases separating them. This CDR3 is built from 13 residues. The CDR3 protein is CASSLVSADTQYF. The CDR3 coding sequence is TGTGCCAGCAGTTTAGTGTCTGCAGATACGCAGTATTTT.

The chain has TRBV7-8 and TRBJ2-3; 7 nucleotides match TRBD1. The germline gives CDR1 SGHVS, CDR2 FQNEAQ. The J segment lost 4 bases and the V segment lost 2 bases, leaving 6 bases of the junction unmatched. The CDR3 extends over 15 amino acids. The DNA for the CDR3 is TGTGCCAGCAGCTTACTAAGGGGGCGGGCAGATACGCAGTATTTT. Translation gives CASSLLRGRADTQYF.

V is TRBV14 and J is TRBJ2-3; D possibly corresponds to TRBD2 (6 bases). Germline lookup yields CDR1 SGHDN and CDR2 FVKESK. The CDR3 spans 18 residues. The germline V and J ends were trimmed by 4 bases and 2 bases, with 22 bases remaining between them. CDR3 in amino acids: CASSRPPATGEFTDTQYF. The CDR3 DNA reads TGTGCCAGCAGCCGTCCGCCAGCTACGGGGGAGTTCACAGATACGCAGTATTTT.

V and J are TRBV6-5 and TRBJ2-7, with TRBD1 as a possible D gene (6 bases). The germline V gene has CDR1 MNHEY and CDR2 SVGAGI. The length of the CDR3 is 15 residues. Between the trimmed V and J ends, which lost 4 bases and 3 bases, there was a span of 16 bases. The DNA for the CDR3 is TGTGCCAGCAGTTCTCCCGGGACATTGGGCTACGAGCAGTACTTC. This sequence encodes CASSSPGTLGYEQYF.

This clonotype was seen ten or more times. This chain links TRBV27 with TRBJ2-3; 7 nucleotides align to TRBD2. Germline V gives CDR1 MNHEY, CDR2 SMNVEV (reference sequence). After removal of 6 bases from V and 9 bases from J, the junction contained 6 bases not matched to a gene. CDR3 size: 12 residues. The CDR3 nucleotides read TGTGCCAGCAGCCTAACCGGGGGGACGCAGTATTTT. Amino acids: CASSLTGGTQYF.

V gene TRBV14 combines with J gene TRBJ1-2; D might be TRBD1 (5 bases). Deletions cut 2 bases from V and 5 bases from J, with 12 bases between. CDR3 length equals 14 residues. Germline V gene sequence: CDR1 SGHDN, CDR2 FVKESK. As DNA, the CDR3 is TGTGCCAGCAGCCAAATGAGGGGAGGATATGGCTACACCTTC. Translation: CASSQMRGGYGYTF.

At least ten counts were recorded for this clonotype. In DNA form, the CDR3 reads TGCGCCAGCAGCTTGGTGGCAGGGGGGTCCTACAATGAGCAGTTCTTC. Translated, it gives CASSLVAGGSYNEQFF. This rearrangement joins TRBV5-1 to TRBJ2-1, with TRBD1 as a possible D gene (7 bases). The germline gives CDR1 SGHRS, CDR2 YFSETQ. CDR3 length equals 16 residues. Trimming removed 0 bases from V and 1 base from J, with 11 bases in between. The full variable domain, with the rest looked up from reference TRBV5-1 and TRBJ2-1, is KAGVTQTPRYLIKTRGQQVTLSCSPISGHRSVSWYQQTPGQGLQFLFEYFSETQRNKGNFPGRFSGRQFSNSRSEMNVSTLELGDSALYLCASSLVAGGSYNEQFFGPGTRLTVL.

Here the CDR3 reads CASSPGLNTYNEQFF. DNA of the CDR3: TGTGCCAGCTCACCAGGCTTAAACACCTACAATGAGCAGTTCTTC. The chain combines TRBV18 with TRBJ2-1; D is unclear. Germline CDR1 reads KGHSH; CDR2 reads LQKENI. Trimming took 2 bases from V and 2 from J, leaving 10 bases between them. The CDR3 runs 15 residues.

The chain has TRBV15 and TRBJ2-2; no reliable D call. The CDR3 is 12 amino acids. Trimming shortened V by 5 bases and J by 7 bases, and 8 bases separated the two germline ends. From germline, CDR1 is LNHNV and CDR2 YYDKDF (reference sequence). Here the CDR3 DNA reads TGTGCCACCAGCCCGCGATTCGGGGAGCTGTTTTTT. Protein: CATSPRFGELFF. Together with reference TRBV15 and TRBJ2-2, the CDR3 gives the full variable domain: DAMVIQNPRYQVTQFGKPVTLSCSQTLNHNVMYWYQQKSSQAPKLLFHYYDKDFNNEADTPDNFQSRRPNTSFCFLDIRSPGLGDTAMYLCATSPRFGELFFGEGSRLTVL.

Concerning this clonotype itself: The final CDR3 position lacks the conserved phenylalanine or tryptophan, pointing to a likely read error. V is TRBV12-3 or TRBV12-4 and J is TRBJ2-7, with TRBD1 matching over 10 bases. There are 15 residues in the CDR3. V gave up 1 base and J gave up 0 bases; unmatched junction bases: 0. CDR3 protein: CASSLGTGGSYEQYY. DNA for the CDR3: TGTGCCAGCAGTTTAGGGACAGGGGGCTCCTACGAGCAGTACTAC.

CDR3 protein: CASSQVVGGQFF. CDR3 nucleotides: TGTGCCAGCAGCCAAGTCGTGGGAGGGCAGTTCTTC. The genes are TRBV3-1 and TRBJ2-1; the D gene is possibly TRBD2 (6 bases). The CDR3 covers 12 residues. Germline V gene data show CDR1 as LGHDT and CDR2 as YNNKEL (reference sequence). V lost 1 base to trimming and J lost 12 bases, with 10 bases between them.

The chain carries TRBV20-1 and TRBJ2-1; 10 bases are shared with TRBD2. Losses at the gene ends were 1 base for V and 7 bases for J; bases not matched to a gene: 7. Germline V gene sequence: CDR1 DFQATT, CDR2 SNEGSKA (reference sequence). The CDR3 covers 15 residues. The CDR3 DNA reads as TGCAGTGCTAGAGGGTCAGCGGGAGGGCAAAATGAGCAGTTCTTC. Encoded protein: CSARGSAGGQNEQFF.

A few counts support this clonotype. This rearrangement joins TRBV20-1 to TRBJ2-3; D unclear. V lost 2 bases and J lost 3, with 12 bases in between. The CDR3 covers 14 residues. CDR1 is DFQATT, CDR2 SNEGSKA, per germline (reference sequence). The CDR3 loop reads CSARPLNKTDTQYF. The DNA for the CDR3 is TGCAGTGCTAGACCCCTAAACAAGACAGATACGCAGTATTTT.

The rearrangement links TRBV5-1 to TRBJ2-7; tentative D call: TRBD2 (5 bases). This CDR3 has 14 amino acids. The ends were cut back, 3 bases at V and 6 bases at J, with 16 bases in the middle. In germline, CDR1 is SGHRS, CDR2 YFSETQ. DNA of the CDR3: TGCGCCAGCAGCTCCGGACTCCCGTACACCGAGCAGTACTTC. It translates to CASSSGLPYTEQYF.